This TCR beta chain emerged from a study of blood T cell repertoires in COVID-19. About the study: Sources were T cells, B-cell-depleted T cells, or PBMCs; the material itself was cDNA or gDNA.

Seattle patient enrollment occurred during active infection, with longitudinal follow-up thereafter. Original handling: Nucleated cell number was recorded as an estimate derived from reference gene primer amplification. Libraries were prepared by immunoSEQ multiplex PCR; TCRdb keeps only in-frame clonotypes and omits some of them. For V, J and clone size, that table is used; D and trimming come from the DNA. The sample includes about 300,000 clones, approximately 84% of them seen just once. Germline V gives CDR1 MDHEN, CDR2 SYDVKM. CDR3 length: 14 amino acids. The V end was cut by 5 bases, the J end by 9 bases, with 17 bases between.

Input material: peripheral blood. V and J are TRBV28 and TRBJ2-1; tentatively, D is TRBD1 (7 bases). The clonotype was recovered from a human donor with COVID-19, enrolled during active disease. The donor label of this sample is uncertain. The CDR3 region has the DNA TGTGCCAGCAGTGTGACAGGGAGGTGGGGTGAGCAGTTCTTC. Residues: CASSVTGRWGEQFF.